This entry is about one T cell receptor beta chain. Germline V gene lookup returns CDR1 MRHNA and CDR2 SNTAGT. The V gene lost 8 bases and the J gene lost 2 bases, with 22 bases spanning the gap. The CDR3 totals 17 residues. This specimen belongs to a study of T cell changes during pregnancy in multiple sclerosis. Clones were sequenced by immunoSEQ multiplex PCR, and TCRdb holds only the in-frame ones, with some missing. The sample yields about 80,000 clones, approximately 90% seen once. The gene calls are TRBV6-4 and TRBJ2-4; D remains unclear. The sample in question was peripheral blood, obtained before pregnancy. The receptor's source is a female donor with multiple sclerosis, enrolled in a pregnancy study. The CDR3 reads CASPSSHERGSKNIQYF. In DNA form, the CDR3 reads TGTGCCAGCCCAAGCTCTCACGAAAGAGGATCCAAAAACATTCAGTACTTC.